One and the same sample provided the 7 T cell receptor beta chains below, sequenced in a study of regulatory T cells in long-lasting Graves disease. To make TCR beta libraries, researchers used iRepertoire HTBI primers and Arm-PCR of CDR3 regions. Each CDR3 protein gets one entry after TCRdb re-called the multiplex PCR reads with MiXCR. This sample yields around 500,000 distinct CDR3 sequences, of which 16% are seen a single time; 25% belongs to the top ten. The time point was: newly diagnosed GD, antithyroid drugs for less than 3 months. Making the TCR library involved RNA that had been extracted from PBMCs. Separately, the same data were catalogued under a study of T cells in Graves' hyperthyroidism and ophthalmopathy.

The sequencing used peripheral blood mononuclear cells (PBMCs), collected at new diagnosis, from a patient treated with antithyroid drugs. Every receptor here comes from a middle-aged woman with Graves disease.

This clonotype came up many times. Since the CDR3 does not end with the conserved phenylalanine or tryptophan, this likely comes from a read error. The CDR3 bases are TGTGCCAGCAGTGTAGGGATGAACACTGAAGCTTTCCTT. Amino acids: CASSVGMNTEAFL. This chain joins TRBV2 and TRBJ1-1; no definite D call. CDR1 is SNHLY, CDR2 FYNNEI, per germline. The CDR3 runs 13 residues. V lost 4 bases, J lost 0 bases, and 6 bases lay in between.

The chain employs TRBV4-1 and TRBJ1-6; maybe TRBD1 (5 bases). The length of the CDR3 is 14 residues. The V and J ends lost 0 bases and 10 bases respectively, with 10 bases between them. The germline gives CDR1 MGHRA, CDR2 YSYEKL. The DNA of the CDR3 is TGCGCCAGCAGCCAAGATGGGGCAGCCTCACCCCTCCACTTT. This translates into CASSQDGAASPLHF.

V usage is TRBV5-1 and J usage is TRBJ2-2; 9 bases map to TRBD1. Per germline, CDR1 SGHRS and CDR2 YFSETQ. J lost 0 bases, V lost 2 bases, and 2 bases had no gene match. CDR3 length: 16 residues. The CDR3 region is CASSLQGAPNTGELFF. The CDR3 DNA follows: TGCGCCAGCAGCTTACAGGGGGCCCCGAACACCGGGGAGCTGTTTTTT. The full variable domain, in which reference TRBV5-1 and TRBJ2-2 provide the parts outside the CDR3, is KAGVTQTPRYLIKTRGQQVTLSCSPISGHRSVSWYQQTPGQGLQFLFEYFSETQRNKGNFPGRFSGRQFSNSRSEMNVSTLELGDSALYLCASSLQGAPNTGELFFGEGSRLTVL.

CDR3 DNA sequence: TGTGCCAGCAGCTCCACGGGACGGGCTAACTATGGCTACACCTTC. It specifies CASSSTGRANYGYTF. The chain recombines TRBV7-2 with TRBJ1-2; possible D gene TRBD1, 5 bases. The CDR3 is made up of 15 amino acids. Germline V lookup: CDR1 SGHTA, CDR2 FQGNSA. The V gene lost 4 bases and the J gene lost 0 bases, with 12 bases spanning the gap.

This chain joins TRBV6-1 and TRBJ1-2; D gene unclear. Germline V gives CDR1 MNHNS, CDR2 SASEGT. This CDR3 region has 14 residues. Between the trimmed V and J ends, which lost 9 bases and 3 bases, there was a span of 17 bases. The DNA for the CDR3 is TGTGCCAGTACCTCGCGGATGATTGACTATGGCTACACCTTC. Translation: CASTSRMIDYGYTF.

On this clonotype itself: This CDR3 is missing its conserved last phenylalanine or tryptophan, likely due to a read error. The rearrangement uses TRBV5-8 and TRBJ2-7; unclear D gene. Germline V lookup: CDR1 SGHTS, CDR2 YDEGEE. This CDR3 has 13 residues. V lost 0 bases and J lost 4, with 8 bases in between. CDR3 sequence: CASSLDRLYEQYL. CDR3 in DNA: TGTGCCAGCAGCTTGGACAGATTATACGAGCAGTACCTC.

This chain connects TRBV7-2 to TRBJ1-4, with TRBD1 matching over 8 bases. V lost 2 bases to trimming and J lost 8 bases; unmatched junction nucleotides: 7. The germline CDR1 and CDR2 sequences are SGHTA and FQGNSA. The CDR3 has 15 amino acids. The DNA for the CDR3 is TGTGCCAGCAGCTTACGCGGACAGGGCGGGGAAAAACTGTTTTTT. As protein: CASSLRGQGGEKLFF.